The rows below give T cell receptor beta chains drawn from one sample of a study of shared clonotypes between healthy human individuals. Libraries were prepared by immunoSEQ multiplex PCR; TCRdb keeps only in-frame clonotypes and omits some of them. Among just over 2,000,000 clones listed, about 95% were seen once. The specimen sequenced was naive CD8+ T cells sorted from blood. Receptor source: a man in his late teens or twenties in good health. CDR3s include the opening cysteine and the closing phenylalanine or tryptophan. A D gene is named only where the DNA matches it firmly. Expanded clones are given a class, and other clones once, few, many or no size at all.

-	TRBV29-1	TRBJ2-1	12	-	CSVEDWYNEQFF	TGCAGCGTTGAAGACTGGTACAATGAGCAGTTCTTC
-	TRBV7-6	TRBJ1-1	13	-	CASSLELNTEAFF	TGTGCCAGCAGCTTAGAGTTGAACACTGAAGCTTTCTTT
-	TRBV15	TRBJ1-6	17	-	CATTVRRGVSYNSPLHF	TGTGCCACCACTGTCCGGAGAGGGGTGTCCTATAATTCACCCCTCCACTTT
-	TRBV28	TRBJ1-4	15	TRBD1	CASRTQGVVSEKLFF	TGTGCCAGCAGAACACAGGGGGTTGTGAGTGAAAAACTGTTTTTT
-	TRBV5-6	TRBJ1-1	17	-	CASSSFEEGTSNTEAFF	TGTGCCAGCAGCTCTTTTGAGGAGGGCACGTCCAACACTGAAGCTTTCTTT
-	TRBV19	TRBJ1-5	16	-	CASSIGTGYSNQPQHF	TGTGCCAGTAGTATAGGCACAGGTTATAGCAATCAGCCCCAGCATTTT
-	TRBV28	TRBJ2-7	14	-	CASSLIRTAYEQYF	TGTGCCAGCAGTTTAATTCGGACAGCCTACGAGCAGTACTTC
-	TRBV11-2	TRBJ2-7	16	TRBD2	CASSHPWGTSGNEQYF	TGTGCCAGCAGCCACCCCTGGGGGACTAGCGGGAACGAGCAGTACTTC
-	TRBV28	TRBJ1-2	15	TRBD1	CASSRPGQGGYGYTF	TGTGCCAGCAGCCGACCGGGACAGGGAGGGTATGGCTACACCTTC
-	TRBV6-5	TRBJ1-5	13	-	CASSTGEGQPQHF	TGTGCCAGCAGTACGGGGGAGGGCCAGCCCCAGCATTTT
-	TRBV7-9	TRBJ2-7	15	TRBD2	CASSAFSGSDYEQYF	TGTGCCAGCAGCGCTTTTAGCGGGAGCGACTACGAGCAGTACTTC
-	TRBV28	TRBJ1-5	15	-	CASSSRDGGNQPQHF	TGTGCCAGCAGTTCCAGGGACGGGGGAAATCAGCCCCAGCATTTT
-	TRBV30	TRBJ2-1	12	TRBD2	CAWQGGDDEQFF	TGTGCCTGGCAGGGAGGGGACGATGAGCAGTTCTTC
-	TRBV7-7	TRBJ2-7	15	TRBD2	CASSQGSGRSYEQYF	TGTGCTAGCAGCCAAGGTAGCGGGAGGTCCTACGAGCAGTACTTC
-	TRBV19	TRBJ2-1	16	-	CASSIQEGSSYNEQFF	TGTGCCAGTAGTATACAGGAGGGCAGCTCCTACAATGAGCAGTTCTTC
once	TRBV7-9	TRBJ2-4	15	-	CASSYQDGVRNIQYF	TGTGCCAGCAGCTATCAGGATGGGGTTCGAAACATTCAGTACTTC
-	TRBV9	TRBJ2-1	17	TRBD1	CASSAGADRAGINEQFF	TGTGCCAGCAGCGCTGGGGCGGACAGGGCGGGAATCAATGAGCAGTTCTTC
-	TRBV7-9	TRBJ2-7	16	-	CASSDSVGGRSYEQYF	TGTGCCAGCAGCGATTCGGTGGGTGGACGTAGCTACGAGCAGTACTTC
-	TRBV5-6	TRBJ2-5	12	-	CASSPDEETQYF	TGTGCCAGCAGTCCGGACGAAGAGACCCAGTACTTC
-	TRBV4-1	TRBJ2-7	16	TRBD2	CASSSRLAGNSYEQYF	TGCGCCAGCAGCTCCCGACTAGCGGGGAACTCCTACGAGCAGTACTTC
-	TRBV6-1	TRBJ2-5	14	-	CASSEARLEETQYF	TGTGCCAGCAGTGAAGCGAGACTAGAAGAGACCCAGTACTTC
-	TRBV9	TRBJ2-2	14	-	CASSVGDALGELFF	TGTGCCAGCAGCGTAGGAGACGCACTCGGGGAGCTGTTTTTT
-	TRBV7-9	TRBJ1-6	16	TRBD1	CASSLAGQGLKSPLHF	TGTGCCAGCAGCTTAGCTGGACAGGGGTTAAAATCACCCCTCCACTTT
-	TRBV19	TRBJ1-5	16	-	CASSIAVSYSNQPQHF	TGTGCCAGTAGTATAGCAGTGTCCTATAGCAATCAGCCCCAGCATTTT
-	TRBV4-1	TRBJ2-1	15	-	CASSQGTSSYNEQFF	TGCGCCAGCAGCCAGGGCACGAGCTCCTACAATGAGCAGTTCTTC
-	TRBV7-9	TRBJ2-1	13	-	CASSQAPDVRQFF	TGTGCCAGCAGCCAAGCCCCGGACGTGAGGCAGTTCTTC
-	TRBV27	TRBJ1-2	15	TRBD1	CASSSDRGLGYGYTF	TGTGCCAGCAGTTCGGACAGGGGGCTAGGCTATGGCTACACCTTC
once	TRBV7-9	TRBJ2-1	17	-	CASSLGQVTVFDNEQFF	TGTGCCAGCAGCTTAGGACAGGTCACCGTCTTCGACAATGAGCAGTTCTTC
-	TRBV4-3	TRBJ1-1	16	-	CASSQLSQFGDTEAFF	TGCGCCAGCAGCCAGCTTTCCCAGTTTGGGGACACTGAAGCTTTCTTT
once	TRBV5-1	TRBJ2-5	13	TRBD1	CASSPDRQETQYF	TGCGCCAGCAGCCCGGACAGGCAAGAGACCCAGTACTTC
-	TRBV5-5	TRBJ2-1	12	-	CASSADSPEQFF	TGTGCCAGCAGCGCCGACTCCCCGGAGCAGTTCTTC
-	TRBV5-6	TRBJ1-2	13	-	CASSFDRYYGYTF	TGTGCCAGCAGCTTCGACAGGTATTATGGCTACACCTTC
-	TRBV7-9	TRBJ1-5	17	TRBD1	CASSPYGTGDFGQPQHF	TGTGCCAGCAGCCCCTACGGGACAGGGGATTTCGGGCAGCCCCAGCATTTT
-	TRBV4-1	TRBJ1-6	16	-	CASSQPLGGYNSPLHF	TGCGCCAGCAGCCAACCCCTGGGGGGGTATAATTCACCCCTCCACTTT
once	TRBV14	TRBJ1-1	14	-	CASSPYRGLTEAFF	TGTGCCAGCAGCCCCTATCGGGGACTCACTGAAGCTTTCTTT
-	TRBV4-3	TRBJ1-1	16	-	CASSQDPGFLNTEAFF	TGCGCCAGCAGCCAAGATCCGGGGTTCCTGAACACTGAAGCTTTCTTT
-	TRBV5-1	TRBJ1-2	14	TRBD1	CASSWDRGGYGYTF	TGCGCCAGCAGTTGGGACAGGGGAGGCTATGGCTACACCTTC
-	TRBV7-9	TRBJ2-5	17	TRBD1	CASSLLDRGYNMETQYF	TGTGCCAGCAGCTTATTAGACAGGGGCTATAACATGGAGACCCAGTACTTC
-	TRBV5-8	TRBJ1-5	14	-	CASSLLGEWQPQHF	TGTGCCAGCAGCTTATTAGGGGAATGGCAGCCCCAGCATTTT
-	TRBV2	TRBJ2-5	13	-	CASGVPGQETQYF	TGTGCCAGCGGAGTGCCAGGGCAAGAGACCCAGTACTTC
once	TRBV11-2	TRBJ2-1	16	-	CASSLMDYTINNEQFF	TGTGCCAGCAGCTTAATGGACTACACGATAAACAATGAGCAGTTCTTC
-	TRBV5-6	TRBJ2-7	12	-	CASSLINYEQYF	TGTGCCAGCAGCTTAATAAACTACGAGCAGTACTTC
-	TRBV5-4	TRBJ2-3	15	-	CASSRRGEITDTQYF	TGTGCCAGCAGCAGGAGGGGGGAAATCACAGATACGCAGTATTTT
-	TRBV9	TRBJ2-1	15	TRBD2	CASSVVSGVYNEQFF	TGTGCCAGCAGCGTAGTTAGCGGGGTATACAATGAGCAGTTCTTC
-	TRBV6-5	TRBJ2-1	11	-	CASSNGLEQFF	TGTGCCAGCAGCAATGGACTAGAGCAGTTCTTC
-	TRBV7-8	TRBJ1-2	13	-	CASSLEGNYGYTF	TGTGCCAGCAGCTTAGAGGGAAACTATGGCTACACCTTC
-	TRBV7-8	TRBJ2-2	15	-	CASSFMGFWTGELFF	TGTGCCAGCAGCTTTATGGGTTTTTGGACCGGGGAGCTGTTTTTT
-	TRBV19	TRBJ1-5	14	TRBD1	CASRADRDAQPQHF	TGTGCCAGTAGAGCAGACAGGGATGCTCAGCCCCAGCATTTT
-	TRBV19	TRBJ2-3	16	TRBD2	CASSDLSGTSTDTQYF	TGTGCCAGTAGTGACTTAAGCGGGACTAGCACAGATACGCAGTATTTT